This TCR beta chain is drawn from a study of blood T cell repertoires in COVID-19. Overall study context: The study drew acute and convalescent COVID-19 samples from the United States, Italy and Spain. PBMCs, B-cell-depleted T cells, or T cells were the source of the cDNA or gDNA that made up the material.

Deletions cut 8 bases from V and 3 bases from J, with 10 bases between. The CDR3 contains 12 residues. The germline V gene has CDR1 MNHEY and CDR2 SMNVEV (reference sequence). Per the original methods: Reference gene primer amplification yielded estimated nucleated cell counts. Method: immunoSEQ multiplex PCR; TCRdb's copy keeps in-frame clones and lacks some. For V, J and clone size, that table is used; D and trimming come from the DNA. The table includes over 200,000 clones, around 80% detected once. The chain links TRBV27 to TRBJ1-1, with D possibly matching TRBD1 (5 bases). Sequencing was done on a sample of peripheral blood. The clonotype was recovered from a woman in her thirties or forties with acute or convalescent COVID-19. The CDR3 spells CASSSGHTEAFF. In DNA, the CDR3 is TGTGCCAGCTCTTCAGGGCACACTGAAGCTTTCTTT.